Given below is one T cell receptor (beta chain) in context. Data came from immunoSEQ multiplex PCR; TCRdb stores just in-frame clones and leaves some out. Of around 20,000 clones in the sample, roughly 87% were seen once. Germline CDR1 reads SGHTA; CDR2 reads FQGNSA. The CDR3 totals 16 residues. Trimming removed 5 bases from V and 6 bases from J, with 17 bases in between. The source of the sample is a study of T cells in narcolepsy. The TCR sequence derives from a human donor in good health. This chain uses TRBV7-2 with TRBJ1-6, with TRBD1 as a possible D gene (6 bases). Sequenced sample: memory (CD45RA-) CD4+ T cells from blood. This CDR3 reads CASSPRGSFGNSPLHF. CDR3 coding DNA: TGTGCCAGCAGCCCAAGGGGGTCTTTTGGTAATTCACCCCTCCACTTT.